This section outlines one T cell receptor beta chain sequence together with its context. Its target is not known. This specimen belongs to a study of immune evolution from preneoplasia to lung adenocarcinoma. Findings and limits, study-wide: Later-stage lesions seemingly showed higher T cell density and diversity than normal lung.

The CDR3 is 14 amino acids. Germline V lookup: CDR1 LNHDA, CDR2 SQIVND (reference sequence). V lost 5 bases and J 1 base, leaving 12 bases between the germline ends. Clones were read by immunoSEQ multiplex PCR, and TCRdb kept only the in-frame ones, dropping some. The data hold several thousand clones, with approximately 75% observed a single time. The sample consisted of FFPE lung adenocarcinoma in situ tissue. V is TRBV19 and J is TRBJ2-7, with a tentative D call TRBD1 (5 bases). The sequence came from a person aged 70 to 85 with lung adenocarcinoma. In DNA, the CDR3 is TGTGCCAGTAGTCTGGCTGGGGCATCCTACGAGCAGTACTTC. This encodes CASSLAGASYEQYF.